This passage covers 30 T cell receptor beta chains from one sample sequenced in a study of cytomegalovirus exposure and HLA in healthy donors. PCR involved 60 Vbeta and 13 Jbeta primers. Method: immunoSEQ multiplex PCR; TCRdb's copy keeps in-frame clones and lacks some. The sample has about 120,000 clones; about 73% are singletons. Sequencing used PBMCs. These receptors originate from a woman aged 25-40 years in good health and CMV-seropositive.

This clone was seen more than once but under ten times. The chain links TRBV7-9 to TRBJ1-2; D might be TRBD1 (5 bases). The CDR3 covers 14 residues. The ends were cut back, 8 bases at V and 6 bases at J, with 19 bases in the middle. Germline V gene data show CDR1 as SEHNR and CDR2 as FQNEAQ (reference sequence). The CDR3 region has the DNA TGTGCCAGCTCGCCCTCGGGGGGTTTAGATGGCTACACCTTC. Translating gives CASSPSGGLDGYTF.

On this clone: A read error may account for a junction end that differs from germline. The rearrangement links TRBV7-9 to TRBJ1-2, with a weak D call TRBD1 (5 bases). Per germline, CDR1 SEHNR and CDR2 FQNEAQ (reference sequence). The CDR3 contains 16 residues. The DNA of the CDR3 is TGTTCCAGCAGCTTTCACTTACGGGGGGTCGTTTTTGGCTACACCTTC. It encodes CSSSFHLRGVVFGYTF.

V is TRBV29-1 and J is TRBJ1-1, with 7 bases that match TRBD1. Trimming cost V 5 bases and J 0 bases; bases outside gene matches: 6. CDR1 is SQVTM and CDR2 is ANQGSEA in the germline V gene. The CDR3 covers 14 residues. CDR3 in amino acids: CSVSRGAMNTEAFF. As DNA, the CDR3 is TGCAGCGTTAGCAGGGGGGCCATGAACACTGAAGCTTTCTTT.

This rearrangement joins TRBV28 to TRBJ1-1; 8 nucleotides match TRBD1. This CDR3 has 14 amino acids. After removal of 5 bases from V and 7 bases from J, the junction contained 9 bases not matched to a gene. The germline gives CDR1 MDHEN, CDR2 SYDVKM. The chain's CDR3 is CASSVQGGWGEAFF. In DNA form, the CDR3 reads TGTGCCAGCAGTGTACAGGGGGGTTGGGGTGAAGCTTTCTTT.

This chain joins TRBV6-5 and TRBJ1-6; D unclear. The germline gives CDR1 MNHEY, CDR2 SVGAGI. The CDR3 spans 13 residues. The V gene lost 8 bases and the J gene lost 5 bases, with 10 bases spanning the gap. The CDR3 coding sequence is TGTGCCAGCTTTGGCGGGAATAATTCACCCCTCCACTTT. Protein: CASFGGNNSPLHF.

The chain couples TRBV4-3 to TRBJ2-7, with a possible D match to TRBD1 (6 bases). The CDR3 is made up of 15 amino acids. V lost 0 bases and J lost 6, with 15 bases in between. From germline, CDR1 is LGHNA and CDR2 YSLEER. The CDR3 DNA sequence: TGCGCCAGCAGCCAAGATCCAACAGGGAGCCGCGAGCAGTACTTC. It specifies CASSQDPTGSREQYF.

The chain recombines TRBV7-2 with TRBJ2-7; 9 bases match TRBD1. From germline, CDR1 is SGHTA and CDR2 FQGNSA. The CDR3 length is 15 residues. V lost 5 bases, J lost 1 base, and 6 bases stayed unmatched. The CDR3 region is CASSPGQGRSYEQYF. CDR3 coding DNA: TGTGCCAGCAGCCCGGGACAGGGTCGGTCCTACGAGCAGTACTTC.

The chain joins TRBV18 to TRBJ1-6; TRBD1 aligns across 9 bases. Unmatched junction bases numbered 3, after V lost 2 bases and J lost 7 bases. The CDR3 loop spans 15 amino acids. Germline V gene sequence: CDR1 KGHSH, CDR2 LQKENI. The CDR3 protein is CASSPSGTGNSPLHF. The DNA for the CDR3 is TGTGCCAGCTCACCATCGGGGACAGGGAATTCACCCCTCCACTTT.

This rearrangement joins TRBV5-1 to TRBJ1-5; perhaps TRBD1 as D (5 bases). V was shortened by 1 base and J by 4 bases, with 6 bases between the two germline ends. Germline CDR1 SGHRS, CDR2 YFSETQ. The CDR3 is made up of 13 amino acids. The CDR3 protein is CASSLRGNQPQHF. The CDR3 nucleotides are TGCGCCAGCAGCTTGCGGGGGAATCAGCCCCAGCATTTT.

This chain links TRBV29-1 with TRBJ1-2, with D maybe TRBD1 (5 bases). The CDR3 runs 13 residues. Trimming took 6 bases from V and 6 from J, leaving 17 bases between them. Germline loops: CDR1 SQVTM, CDR2 ANQGSEA. The CDR3 loop is CSVRKGPSDGYTF. The CDR3 region has the DNA TGCAGCGTCCGAAAGGGGCCCTCAGATGGCTACACCTTC. The variable domain in full, completed from reference TRBV29-1 and TRBJ1-2, reads SAVISQKPSRDICQRGTSLTIQCQVDSQVTMMFWYRQQPGQSLTLIATANQGSEATYESGFVIDKFPISRPNLTFSTLTVSNMSPEDSSIYLCSVRKGPSDGYTFGSGTRLTVV.

The chain uses TRBV18 and TRBJ2-7; D perhaps matches TRBD1 (6 bases). The CDR3 spans 12 residues. Germline CDR1 and CDR2: KGHSH and LQKENI. V was trimmed by 3 bases and J by 7 bases, leaving 10 bases between them. CDR3: CASSPDRREQYF. The CDR3 bases are TGTGCCAGCTCACCTGACAGGCGAGAGCAGTACTTC. The complete variable domain, with remaining parts taken from reference TRBV18 and TRBJ2-7, reads NAGVMQNPRHLVRRRGQEARLRCSPMKGHSHVYWYRQLPEEGLKFMVYLQKENIIDESGMPKERFSAEFPKEGPSILRIQQVVRGDSAAYFCASSPDRREQYFGPGTRLTVT.

The rearrangement uses TRBV29-1 and TRBJ1-1; possible D gene TRBD1, 5 bases. The CDR3 totals 14 residues. Looked up from germline, CDR1 is SQVTM and CDR2 is ANQGSEA. Trimming stripped 1 base from V and 6 bases from J, with 15 bases between. The CDR3 DNA follows: TGCAGCGTTGAAGGGGGCCTAGACGACCCTGAAGCTTTCTTT. This codes for CSVEGGLDDPEAFF.

V is TRBV4-3 and J is TRBJ1-5; TRBD1 matches 7 bases. J lost 1 base, V lost 2 bases, and 8 bases had no gene match. This CDR3 region has 17 residues. Per the germline V gene, CDR1 is LGHNA and CDR2 is YSLEER. CDR3: CASSQLDRVRSNQPQHF. The CDR3 coding sequence is TGCGCCAGCAGCCAACTAGACAGGGTAAGGAGCAATCAGCCCCAGCATTTT.

In its sample, this clone was seen once. The chain joins TRBV18 to TRBJ1-2; D is unclear. CDR3 size: 15 residues. V lost 3 bases and J 4 bases, leaving 15 bases between the germline ends. CDR1 is KGHSH, CDR2 LQKENI, per germline. CDR3 nucleotides: TGTGCCAGCTCACCGTTAGGAGAGGGCGGCTATGGCTACACCTTC. Its translation is CASSPLGEGGYGYTF.

This chain uses TRBV7-5 with TRBJ1-6; no check of the table's D call, TRBD1, against the DNA was made. TRBV7-5 is termed a pseudogene. The CDR3 is made up of 13 amino acids. CDR3: CVRSQDRTKTLHF. CDR3 DNA: TGTGTCAGAAGCCAGGACAGGACCAAGACCCTCCACTTT.

The gene calls are TRBV13 and TRBJ2-7; maybe TRBD1 (7 bases). The CDR3 length is 12 residues. Germline CDR1 is PRHDT and CDR2 is FYEKMQ (reference sequence). V dropped 8 bases and J dropped 2 bases, with 10 bases sitting between them. The CDR3 is CASRRGAYEQYF. Here the CDR3 DNA reads TGTGCCAGCCGCAGGGGGGCCTACGAGCAGTACTTC.

The chain employs TRBV4-3 and TRBJ2-1; 7 nucleotides line up with TRBD2. The V gene's germline CDR1 is LGHNA and CDR2 YSLEER. V dropped 0 bases and J dropped 0; count of bases not matched to a gene: 11. The CDR3 is 19 residues long. The CDR3 nucleotides read TGCGCCAGCAGCCAAGATTGGGGCGGAGCGGGGAGCTCCTACAATGAGCAGTTCTTC. This gives the protein CASSQDWGGAGSSYNEQFF.

The V call is TRBV7-6, the J call TRBJ1-6; D not certain. The CDR3 has 15 amino acids. The germline CDR1 and CDR2 sequences are SGHVS and FNYEAQ. The V gene lost 5 bases and the J gene lost 5 bases, with 13 bases spanning the gap. The CDR3 DNA reads TGTGCCAGCAGCCCCACCGGACTAAATAATTCACCCCTCCACTTT. It is translated as CASSPTGLNNSPLHF. The full variable domain, completed using reference TRBV7-6 and TRBJ1-6, is GAGVSQSPRYKVTKRGQDVALRCDPISGHVSLYWYRQALGQGPEFLTYFNYEAQQDKSGLPNDRFSAERPEGSISTLTIQRTEQRDSAMYRCASSPTGLNNSPLHFGNGTRLTVT.

As for this clone: Other DNA sequences in the sample encode the same CDR3. This chain links TRBV7-2 with TRBJ2-7; D ambiguous. Trimming cost V 5 bases and J 0 bases, with 5 bases left between them. Germline V lookup: CDR1 SGHTA, CDR2 FQGNSA. The CDR3 length is 12 residues. CDR3 protein: CASSLSSYEQYF. The CDR3 nucleotides are TGTGCCAGCAGCCTGTCCTCCTACGAGCAGTACTTC.

This rearrangement joins TRBV30 to TRBJ2-3, with TRBD2 matching 10 bases. Germline V gives CDR1 GTSNPN, CDR2 SVGIG (reference sequence). Losses at the gene ends were 2 bases for V and 4 bases for J; bases not matched to a gene: 9. The CDR3 is 16 amino acids. CDR3 in DNA: TGTGCCTGGAGTCACGGGGTAGCGGGGGGTTCAGATACGCAGTATTTT. The encoded protein is CAWSHGVAGGSDTQYF.

The V and J genes are TRBV18 and TRBJ1-5; TRBD1 agrees at 7 bases. Germline V lookup: CDR1 KGHSH, CDR2 LQKENI. The CDR3 consists of 15 residues. V lost 3 bases to trimming and J lost 1 base; unmatched junction nucleotides: 3. CDR3 amino acids: CASSPGQSSNQPQHF. For the CDR3, the DNA is TGTGCCAGCTCACCGGGACAGTCAAGCAATCAGCCCCAGCATTTT.

J is TRBJ2-2 and V is TRBV7-2, with 7 bases matching TRBD1. The CDR3 length is 17 residues. The ends lost 5 bases at V and 0 bases at J; junction bases unmatched: 9. Germline CDR1 is SGHTA and CDR2 is FQGNSA. CDR3 sequence: CASSRRTGLTNTGELFF. CDR3 DNA sequence: TGTGCCAGCAGCCGGCGGACAGGACTTACGAACACCGGGGAGCTGTTTTTT.

The rearrangement links TRBV4-1 to TRBJ2-3; D is uncertain. The germline CDR1 and CDR2 sequences are MGHRA and YSYEKL. There are 17 residues in the CDR3. V was shortened by 2 bases and J by 0 bases, with 15 bases between the two germline ends. DNA of the CDR3: TGCGCCAGCAGCCAAACCCCGATAGCTACCAGCACAGATACGCAGTATTTT. It codes for CASSQTPIATSTDTQYF.

The V call is TRBV4-3, the J call TRBJ2-3; 12 bases fit TRBD2. The CDR3 has 20 residues. The V gene end was trimmed by 3 bases and the J gene end by 1 base; junction bases not matched to a gene: 14. CDR1 is LGHNA and CDR2 is YSLEER in the germline V gene. CDR3 loop: CASSHSPGLAGPGGTDTQYF. CDR3 coding DNA: TGCGCCAGCAGCCATTCCCCGGGACTAGCGGGCCCCGGGGGCACAGATACGCAGTATTTT.

CDR3 DNA: TGTGCCAGCAGCCAAGGGGAGGGGAGTCTAATGAACACTGAAGCTTTCTTT. Amino acid sequence: CASSQGEGSLMNTEAFF. The genes are TRBV7-8 and TRBJ1-1, with a weak D call TRBD1 (5 bases). CDR1 SGHVS and CDR2 FQNEAQ come from the germline V gene. Trimming cost V 5 bases and J 0 bases, with 19 bases left between them. The CDR3 runs 17 residues.

The chain recombines TRBV14 with TRBJ2-1, with D perhaps TRBD2 (6 bases). The length of the CDR3 is 18 residues. The germline V and J ends were trimmed by 0 bases and 7 bases, with 22 bases remaining between them. Germline CDR1 reads SGHDN; CDR2 reads FVKESK. The CDR3 DNA sequence: TGTGCCAGCAGCCAAGATGTCGGAGGGCCAAATATATGGAATGAGCAGTTCTTC. Protein sequence: CASSQDVGGPNIWNEQFF.

In its sample, this clone was seen a few times. V is TRBV13 and J is TRBJ2-7, with 7 bases matching TRBD2. This CDR3 is 14 amino acids long. Germline CDR1 is PRHDT and CDR2 is FYEKMQ (reference sequence). Germline trimming cut 4 bases from V and 7 bases from J; bases unmatched to any gene: 10. This CDR3 reads CASSSPGLPREQYF. In nucleotides, the CDR3 is TGTGCCAGCAGCTCCCCGGGACTACCTCGGGAGCAGTACTTC.

The chain recombines TRBV9 with TRBJ2-1; possible D gene TRBD2, 6 bases. Trimming pared 3 bases from V and 4 bases from J, leaving 14 bases between. This CDR3 has 15 amino acids. CDR1 and CDR2 from the germline V gene are SGDLS and YYNGEE. The CDR3 DNA sequence: TGTGCCAGCAGCGGCCAGGGCGGGGCTTACAATGAGCAGTTCTTC. Its translation is CASSGQGGAYNEQFF.

This clone was found a few times. V and J are TRBV7-9 and TRBJ1-4; 10 bases map to TRBD1. V lost 5 bases and J lost 7; bases outside the gene matches: 7. Looked up from germline, CDR1 is SEHNR and CDR2 is FQNEAQ (reference sequence). This CDR3 spans 15 amino acids. CDR3 residues: CASSPPGTGVEKLFF. CDR3 nucleotide sequence: TGTGCCAGCAGCCCGCCCGGGACAGGGGTTGAAAAACTGTTTTTT. Full variable domain (missing parts from reference TRBV7-9 and TRBJ1-4): DTGVSQNPRHKITKRGQNVTFRCDPISEHNRLYWYRQTLGQGPEFLTYFQNEAQLEKSRLLSDRFSAERPKGSFSTLEIQRTEQGDSAMYLCASSPPGTGVEKLFFGSGTQLSVL.

The rearrangement links TRBV12-5 to TRBJ1-3; 7 nucleotides line up with TRBD1. CDR1 and CDR2 from the germline V gene are LGHNT and FRNRAP. CDR3 length: 16 residues. The V and J ends lost 5 bases and 2 bases, in that order; junction bases with no gene match: 9. As DNA, the CDR3 is TGTGCTAGTGGTCCACGACAGGGAACCCCTGGAAACACCATATATTTT. Amino acid sequence: CASGPRQGTPGNTIYF.